These 25 T cell receptor beta chains came from one sample sequenced in a study of OX40 agonist ivuxolimab in advanced cancers. TCRdb's copy holds only in-frame clones and misses some; the assay was immunoSEQ multiplex PCR. The sample consists of 50,000 to 60,000 clones, 85% to 90% of them appearing once. The sequences come from CD4+ or CD8+ T cells sorted from blood, collected in a trial of the OX40 agonist ivuxolimab. The receptors derive from an adult with an advanced solid tumor such as melanoma, head and neck, liver or kidney cancer.

The chain joins TRBV6-5 to TRBJ2-7, with 9 bases matching TRBD1. This CDR3 has 15 residues. V shed 5 bases, J shed 5 bases, and the junction held 10 bases outside the gene matches. The germline V gene has CDR1 MNHEY and CDR2 SVGAGI. This CDR3 reads CASSPRTGARNEQYF. As DNA, the CDR3 is TGTGCCAGCAGTCCACGGACAGGGGCGAGGAACGAGCAGTACTTC.

The CDR3 DNA follows: TGCGCCAGCAGCCCCATGCCCCAAGATACGCAGTATTTT. The encoded protein is CASSPMPQDTQYF. V gene TRBV5-1 combines with J gene TRBJ2-3, with D unresolved. In germline, CDR1 is SGHRS, CDR2 YFSETQ. The V and J ends lost 4 bases and 5 bases respectively, with 11 bases between them. The CDR3 has 13 residues.

This sequence joins TRBV7-2 and TRBJ1-4, with 10 bases that match TRBD1. Germline CDR1 and CDR2: SGHTA and FQGNSA. The V gene end was trimmed by 4 bases and the J gene end by 11 bases; junction bases not matched to a gene: 1. The CDR3 spans 12 residues. DNA of the CDR3: TGTGCCAGCAGCTGGACAGGGGGGAAACTGTTTTTT. Amino acids: CASSWTGGKLFF.

The table lists this clone with a few counts. The chain links TRBV9 to TRBJ2-7; TRBD2 agrees at 8 bases. CDR1 is SGDLS and CDR2 is YYNGEE in the germline V gene. The CDR3 extends over 15 amino acids. V gave up 2 bases and J gave up 7 bases; unmatched junction bases: 11. The CDR3: CASSVQGLGVDEQYF. The CDR3, as DNA: TGTGCCAGCAGCGTCCAGGGACTAGGGGTTGATGAGCAGTACTTC. Full variable domain (remainder filled in from reference TRBV9 and TRBJ2-7): DSGVTQTPKHLITATGQRVTLRCSPRSGDLSVYWYQQSLDQGLQFLIQYYNGEERAKGNILERFSAQQFPDLHSELNLSSLELGDSALYFCASSVQGLGVDEQYFGPGTRLTVT.

The rearrangement uses TRBV27 and TRBJ2-7, with 7 bases fitting TRBD1. CDR3 size: 13 residues. With V trimmed by 6 bases and J by 4 bases, 6 bases remained unmatched. Per germline, CDR1 MNHEY and CDR2 SMNVEV (reference sequence). The CDR3 sequence is CASRTAGGYEQYF. The CDR3 DNA follows: TGTGCCAGCAGGACGGCAGGGGGATACGAGCAGTACTTC.

V is TRBV5-1 and J is TRBJ2-2, with 7 bases fitting TRBD1. The V and J ends lost 0 bases and 4 bases, in that order; junction bases with no gene match: 9. Looked up from germline, CDR1 is SGHRS and CDR2 is YFSETQ. The CDR3 consists of 17 residues. In DNA, the CDR3 is TGCGCCAGCAGCTTGGGACAGGGAGTAGTCAGCACCGGGGAGCTGTTTTTT. Translated, it gives CASSLGQGVVSTGELFF. Looking up the rest from reference TRBV5-1 and TRBJ2-2 gives the full variable domain: KAGVTQTPRYLIKTRGQQVTLSCSPISGHRSVSWYQQTPGQGLQFLFEYFSETQRNKGNFPGRFSGRQFSNSRSEMNVSTLELGDSALYLCASSLGQGVVSTGELFFGEGSRLTVL.

This rearrangement joins TRBV13 to TRBJ1-4; 8 positions agree with TRBD1. V shed 3 bases, J shed 4 bases, and the junction held 7 bases outside the gene matches. There are 16 residues in the CDR3. Germline CDR1 PRHDT, CDR2 FYEKMQ (reference sequence). The CDR3 nucleotides read TGTGCCAGCAGCTTCGGGACAGGCCGGAATAATGAAAAACTGTTTTTT. This codes for CASSFGTGRNNEKLFF.

CDR3 DNA: TGTGCCAGCAGTTACTCGGCAGGGTGGTTCAACGAGCAGTACTTC. It is translated as CASSYSAGWFNEQYF. The V gene is TRBV6-5, the J gene TRBJ2-7; perhaps TRBD1 as D (5 bases). The V end was cut by 0 bases, the J end by 5 bases, with 14 bases between. Germline V gene sequence: CDR1 MNHEY, CDR2 SVGAGI. This CDR3 spans 15 amino acids.

This chain joins TRBV25-1 and TRBJ2-5; D may be TRBD1 (5 bases). Per the germline V gene, CDR1 is MGHDK and CDR2 is SYGVNS. CDR3 length: 14 amino acids. The V gene lost 4 bases and the J gene lost 7 bases, with 16 bases spanning the gap. The CDR3 region has the DNA TGTGCCAGCAGTGGCCAGGACAAACGGGTGACCCAGTACTTC. As protein: CASSGQDKRVTQYF. Complete variable domain (other parts from reference TRBV25-1 and TRBJ2-5): EADIYQTPRYLVIGTGKKITLECSQTMGHDKMYWYQQDPGMELHLIHYSYGVNSTEKGDLSSESTVSRIRTEHFPLTLESARPSHTSQYLCASSGQDKRVTQYFGPGTRLLVL.

The chain joins TRBV6-5 to TRBJ1-2; D is ambiguous. Trimming took 2 bases from V and 5 from J, leaving 12 bases between them. The CDR3 is made up of 14 amino acids. In germline, CDR1 is MNHEY, CDR2 SVGAGI. The CDR3 DNA reads TGTGCCAGCAGTTACGGAGGAACGGATTATGGCTACACCTTC. Translation: CASSYGGTDYGYTF.

V usage is TRBV28 and J usage is TRBJ2-6, with a possible D match to TRBD2 (7 bases). The CDR3 sequence is 16 residues long. The germline CDR1 and CDR2 sequences are MDHEN and SYDVKM. Trimming took off 6 bases at V and 0 bases at J, with 12 bases between the two ends. The CDR3 reads CASRKGGDSGANVLTF. The CDR3 DNA reads as TGTGCCAGCAGAAAGGGGGGGGACTCTGGGGCCAACGTCCTGACTTTC. Based on the CDR3 plus reference TRBV28 and TRBJ2-6, the full variable domain is DVKVTQSSRYLVKRTGEKVFLECVQDMDHENMFWYRQDPGLGLRLIYFSYDVKMKEKGDIPEGYSVSREKKERFSLILESASTNQTSMYLCASRKGGDSGANVLTFGAGSRLTVL.

The rearrangement uses TRBV30 and TRBJ2-7; the match to TRBD2 covers 9 bases. The CDR3 has 11 residues. The V and J ends lost 8 bases and 5 bases, in that order; junction bases with no gene match: 4. Per the germline V gene, CDR1 is GTSNPN and CDR2 is SVGIG (reference sequence). Here the CDR3 DNA reads TGTGCCGGCGGGAGGGACCACGAGCAGTACTTC. It codes for CAGGRDHEQYF.

The chain couples TRBV28 to TRBJ2-5; D is ambiguous. The length of the CDR3 is 13 residues. V was trimmed by 6 bases and J by 5 bases, leaving 13 bases between them. CDR1 is MDHEN and CDR2 is SYDVKM in the germline V gene. CDR3 loop: CASRSPSVETQYF. CDR3 nucleotides: TGTGCCAGCAGGTCTCCCAGTGTGGAGACCCAGTACTTC.

This CDR3 is CASSLYGTSGSNEQFF. CDR3 coding DNA: TGTGCCAGCAGCTTATATGGGACTAGCGGGTCCAATGAGCAGTTCTTC. This rearrangement joins TRBV7-2 to TRBJ2-1; 12 bases align to TRBD2. CDR1 is SGHTA, CDR2 FQGNSA, per germline. The CDR3 is made up of 16 amino acids. V dropped 2 bases and J dropped 6; count of bases not matched to a gene: 5.

This chain links TRBV11-2 with TRBJ1-2; D not certain. V gave up 1 base and J gave up 4 bases, with 7 bases separating them. The CDR3 sequence is 13 residues long. Germline CDR1 reads SGHAT; CDR2 reads FQNNGV. The CDR3, as DNA: TGTGCCAGCAGCTTAGGGGCCGGCTATGGCTACACCTTC. Its protein is CASSLGAGYGYTF. Based on the CDR3 plus reference TRBV11-2 and TRBJ1-2, the full variable domain is EAGVAQSPRYKIIEKRQSVAFWCNPISGHATLYWYQQILGQGPKLLIQFQNNGVVDDSQLPKDRFSAERLKGVDSTLKIQPAKLEDSAVYLCASSLGAGYGYTFGSGTRLTVV.

V usage is TRBV7-9 and J usage is TRBJ2-7; D is perhaps TRBD1 or TRBD2 (5 bases each). V was trimmed by 4 bases and J by 4 bases, leaving 14 bases between them. This CDR3 is 14 amino acids long. The germline V gene encodes CDR1 SEHNR and CDR2 FQNEAQ (reference sequence). In DNA, the CDR3 is TGTGCCAGCAGCTCCCAGCTGGGGACGTACGAGCAGTACTTC. It translates to CASSSQLGTYEQYF.

J is TRBJ2-1 and V is TRBV5-6, with TRBD2 as a possible D gene (7 bases). The CDR3 length is 14 residues. Germline loops: CDR1 SGHDT, CDR2 YYEEEE. Between the trimmed V and J ends, which lost 1 base and 8 bases, there was a span of 13 bases. The CDR3 nucleotides are TGTGCCAGCAGCTTGTCCGGGGGGCGGGATGAGCAGTTCTTC. Translated: CASSLSGGRDEQFF.

Points on this clone: Other DNA sequences in the sample encode the same CDR3. The rearrangement links TRBV6-1 to TRBJ1-5; D is perhaps TRBD1 (6 bases). The CDR3 is made up of 14 amino acids. Germline lookup yields CDR1 MNHNS and CDR2 SASEGT. Trimming cost V 11 bases and J 2 bases, with 16 bases left between them. CDR3: CASTGGGGNQPQHF. CDR3 sequence (DNA): TGTGCCTCAACCGGGGGGGGCGGCAATCAGCCCCAGCATTTT.

This clone was detected once. The genes are TRBV4-1 and TRBJ2-7, with D perhaps TRBD1 or TRBD2 (6 bases each). The germline CDR1 and CDR2 sequences are MGHRA and YSYEKL. The CDR3 consists of 14 residues. V was trimmed by 4 bases and J by 4 bases, leaving 14 bases between them. In DNA, the CDR3 is TGCGCCAGCAGCCGGGGCCAGGGGAGGTACGAGCAGTACTTC. Its protein product is CASSRGQGRYEQYF.

V usage is TRBV19 and J usage is TRBJ2-7; the match to TRBD1 covers 8 bases. The V gene end was trimmed by 5 bases and the J gene end by 6 bases; junction bases not matched to a gene: 9. The CDR3 runs to 14 residues. Germline CDR1 LNHDA, CDR2 SQIVND (reference sequence). The chain's CDR3 is CASSRLTGASEQYF. The CDR3 DNA follows: TGTGCCAGTAGTCGATTGACAGGGGCCAGCGAGCAGTACTTC.

CDR3 nucleotide sequence: TGCGCCAGCAGCTTGACGAGTCTAGCGGGAGGGGGCCAAGAGACCCAGTACTTC. This sequence encodes CASSLTSLAGGGQETQYF. This chain uses TRBV5-1 with TRBJ2-5, with 12 bases identical to TRBD2. CDR1 is SGHRS, CDR2 YFSETQ, per germline. The ends lost 1 base at V and 1 base at J; junction bases unmatched: 8. This CDR3 is built from 18 residues.

In DNA, the CDR3 is TGTGCCAGCAGCCCAGGACAGGGGAACACTGAAGCTTTCTTT. Its protein product is CASSPGQGNTEAFF. The V gene is TRBV7-9, the J gene TRBJ1-1; 8 bases align to TRBD1. Germline CDR1 reads SEHNR; CDR2 reads FQNEAQ (reference sequence). The V segment lost 5 bases and the J segment 1 base; nucleotides outside the gene matches: 3. There are 14 residues in the CDR3.

The chain has TRBV28 and TRBJ1-4, with 7 bases that match TRBD1. Unmatched junction bases numbered 10, after V lost 8 bases and J lost 7 bases. Per germline, CDR1 MDHEN and CDR2 SYDVKM. The CDR3 totals 14 residues. The CDR3 region has the DNA TGTGCCAGCGGCTACAGGGGCTCGGCTGAAAAACTGTTTTTT. Amino acids: CASGYRGSAEKLFF.

This chain connects TRBV4-2 to TRBJ2-3; the match to TRBD2 covers 10 bases. This CDR3 is 16 amino acids long. Germline V gene sequence: CDR1 LGHNA, CDR2 YNFKEQ. The V gene end was trimmed by 2 bases and the J gene end by 4 bases; junction bases not matched to a gene: 6. CDR3: CASSQKPGLAPDTQYF. The CDR3 coding sequence is TGTGCCAGCAGCCAAAAACCGGGACTAGCGCCAGATACGCAGTATTTT.

This clone has more than one count but fewer than ten. This rearrangement joins TRBV2 to TRBJ1-4; TRBD1 matches 7 bases. The junction had 5 bases not matched to a gene; V was cut back by 8 bases and J by 8 bases. Looked up from germline, CDR1 is SNHLY and CDR2 is FYNNEI. This CDR3 is 12 amino acids long. The CDR3 bases are TGTGCCAGCGCAGGGGGGTACGAAAAACTGTTTTTT. This codes for CASAGGYEKLFF.